These 30 T cell receptor beta chains share one sample of origin, sequenced in a study of blood T cell repertoires in COVID-19. Sequencing was performed with immunoSEQ multiplex PCR; in TCRdb, only in-frame clones are kept and a portion is missing. This table has approximately 150,000 clones, 65% to 85% appearing once. Sequenced input: peripheral blood. All receptors derive from a woman aged 55-70 years with acute or convalescent COVID-19.

This chain joins TRBV28 and TRBJ2-1, with TRBD1 matching over 7 bases. Looked up from germline, CDR1 is MDHEN and CDR2 is SYDVKM. With 10 bases clipped from V and 3 bases from J, the junction kept 12 bases outside the gene matches. CDR3 length: 15 amino acids. The CDR3 DNA reads as TGTGCCACCACCCTACTGACAGGGATCTACAATGAGCAGTTCTTC. Translation gives CATTLLTGIYNEQFF.

The rearrangement joins TRBV5-1 to TRBJ2-7; 8 nucleotides match TRBD1. Trimming at V came to 4 bases and at J to 6 bases, leaving 9 bases not matched to a gene. Germline values: CDR1 SGHRS, CDR2 YFSETQ. This CDR3 spans 14 amino acids. CDR3 loop: CASSPPTGQGEQYF. Written as DNA, the CDR3 is TGCGCCAGCAGCCCCCCAACAGGACAGGGCGAGCAGTACTTC.

The rearrangement uses TRBV9 and TRBJ2-1; D may be TRBD2 (6 bases). Germline values: CDR1 SGDLS, CDR2 YYNGEE. V shed 4 bases and J shed 0 bases, with 14 bases lying between them. CDR3 length: 16 residues. Written as DNA, the CDR3 is TGTGCCAGCAGCCGGGGAGGAGCGACCTCCTACAATGAGCAGTTCTTC. Encoded protein: CASSRGGATSYNEQFF.

This sequence joins TRBV13 and TRBJ1-3; tentatively, D is TRBD1 (5 bases). CDR3 length: 13 residues. With 5 bases removed from V and 2 bases from J, the gap between germline ends came to 7 bases. The germline gives CDR1 PRHDT, CDR2 FYEKMQ (reference sequence). The CDR3 DNA follows: TGTGCCAGCAGCATGACAGCTGGAAACACCATATATTTT. This translates into CASSMTAGNTIYF. Variable domain in full (rest from reference TRBV13 and TRBJ1-3): AAGVIQSPRHLIKEKRETATLKCYPIPRHDTVYWYQQGPGQDPQFLISFYEKMQSDKGSIPDRFSAQQFSDYHSELNMSSLELGDSALYFCASSMTAGNTIYFGEGSWLTVV.

The V call is TRBV28, the J call TRBJ2-3, with D uncertain. Germline CDR1 is MDHEN and CDR2 is SYDVKM. CDR3 length equals 14 residues. The V and J ends lost 6 bases and 5 bases respectively, with 15 bases between them. The chain's CDR3 is CASSTSPLEDTQYF. CDR3 in DNA: TGTGCCAGCAGCACATCCCCTCTTGAAGATACGCAGTATTTT.

The chain has TRBV19 and TRBJ2-7; 7 positions match TRBD2. CDR3 size: 15 residues. Germline V gives CDR1 LNHDA, CDR2 SQIVND (reference sequence). V gave up 7 bases and J gave up 4 bases; unmatched junction bases: 13. In DNA, the CDR3 is TGTGCCAGTAAGATGGGTCCTAGCGGAGATTACGAGCAGTACTTC. It specifies CASKMGPSGDYEQYF.

V usage is TRBV7-2 and J usage is TRBJ1-4; D remains unclear. The CDR3 consists of 14 residues. Germline V gives CDR1 SGHTA, CDR2 FQGNSA. The germline V and J ends were trimmed by 5 bases and 2 bases, with 9 bases remaining between them. The CDR3 spells CASSLGGTNEKLFF. CDR3 bases: TGTGCCAGCAGCCTAGGAGGGACTAATGAAAAACTGTTTTTT. Based on the CDR3 plus reference TRBV7-2 and TRBJ1-4, the full variable domain is GAGVSQSPSNKVTEKGKDVELRCDPISGHTALYWYRQSLGQGLEFLIYFQGNSAPDKSGLPSDRFSAERTGGSVSTLTIQRTQQEDSAVYLCASSLGGTNEKLFFGSGTQLSVL.

The chain employs TRBV3-1 (or the pseudogene TRBV3-2) and TRBJ1-1; tentative D call: TRBD1 (5 bases). Trimming cost V 6 bases and J 10 bases, with 15 bases left between them. The CDR3 loop spans 12 amino acids. Germline V CDR1 and CDR2: LGHDT, YNNKEL (reference sequence). The CDR3: CASSRTGVLAFF. In DNA form, the CDR3 reads TGTGCCAGCAGTCGTACAGGTGTCTTAGCTTTCTTT.

V gene TRBV6-5 combines with J gene TRBJ1-4; D possibly corresponds to TRBD1 (5 bases). The CDR3 covers 13 residues. V was clipped by 7 bases and J by 8 bases, with 14 bases between them. Germline CDR1 MNHEY, CDR2 SVGAGI. CDR3 coding DNA: TGTGCCAGCATCCGGTACAAGGGGGAAAAACTGTTTTTT. It encodes CASIRYKGEKLFF.

The CDR3 here is CASSAGLAGPLSYEQYF. The CDR3 DNA sequence: TGTGCCAGCAGCGCAGGACTAGCGGGACCCCTATCCTACGAGCAGTACTTC. This chain uses TRBV11-2 with TRBJ2-7; 12 bases are shared with TRBD2. Looked up from germline, CDR1 is SGHAT and CDR2 is FQNNGV. J gave up 1 base and V 5 bases, and 9 bases lay outside the gene matches. This CDR3 is built from 17 residues.

The rearrangement joins TRBV30 to TRBJ2-7, with D possibly matching TRBD1 (5 bases). Germline CDR1 GTSNPN, CDR2 SVGIG (reference sequence). Trimming removed 5 bases at V and 0 bases at J, with 17 bases between. This CDR3 contains 15 residues. The CDR3 DNA reads as TGTGCCTGGGAACGAGAAGGGGTCTACTCCTACGAGCAGTACTTC. Translation gives CAWEREGVYSYEQYF.

The V gene is TRBV2, the J gene TRBJ2-7; TRBD2 is a possible D gene (6 bases). CDR3 length: 14 amino acids. V was clipped by 7 bases and J by 0 bases, with 13 bases between them. Germline V gene sequence: CDR1 SNHLY, CDR2 FYNNEI. The CDR3 loop is CASNAGLFSYEQYF. CDR3 coding DNA: TGTGCCAGCAACGCGGGACTGTTCTCCTACGAGCAGTACTTC.

This clone has just one count. This chain uses TRBV2 with TRBJ1-5; TRBD1 matches 7 bases. J lost 4 bases, V lost 6 bases, and 6 bases had no gene match. CDR3 length: 14 amino acids. Germline CDR1 reads SNHLY; CDR2 reads FYNNEI. Here the CDR3 reads CASRLGQNNQPQHF. In nucleotides, the CDR3 is TGTGCCAGCAGGCTGGGACAGAATAATCAGCCCCAGCATTTT.

This chain links TRBV6-5 with TRBJ2-2, with D perhaps TRBD1 (6 bases). Germline V lookup: CDR1 MNHEY, CDR2 SVGAGI. The V and J ends lost 2 bases and 6 bases respectively, with 7 bases between them. This CDR3 is built from 13 residues. The DNA of the CDR3 is TGTGCCAGCAGTTACGGGGGCGCCGGGGAGCTGTTTTTT. Amino acids: CASSYGGAGELFF.

The J gene is TRBJ1-3, the V gene TRBV7-9, with unresolved D. CDR1 and CDR2 (germline): SEHNR, FQNEAQ (reference sequence). Trimming pared 2 bases from V and 2 bases from J, leaving 10 bases between. CDR3 size: 15 residues. The CDR3 region has the DNA TGTGCCAGCAGCTTATTAGTGGGCCCTGGAAACACCATATATTTT. It yields the protein CASSLLVGPGNTIYF.

The chain joins TRBV7-9 to TRBJ2-7, with 7 bases lining up with TRBD2. The trim removed 5 bases at V and 2 bases at J, leaving 6 bases unmatched. Germline CDR1 SEHNR, CDR2 FQNEAQ (reference sequence). This CDR3 is built from 14 residues. The CDR3, as DNA: TGTGCCAGCAGCCAAATTGGACTAGCCTACGAGCAGTACTTC. Protein sequence: CASSQIGLAYEQYF. Filled out from reference TRBV7-9 and TRBJ2-7, the complete variable domain reads DTGVSQNPRHKITKRGQNVTFRCDPISEHNRLYWYRQTLGQGPEFLTYFQNEAQLEKSRLLSDRFSAERPKGSFSTLEIQRTEQGDSAMYLCASSQIGLAYEQYFGPGTRLTVT.

V gene TRBV5-4 combines with J gene TRBJ2-1, with D tentatively TRBD2 (5 bases). The germline V gene encodes CDR1 SGHNT and CDR2 YYREEE (reference sequence). V dropped 0 bases and J dropped 8 bases, with 18 bases sitting between them. The CDR3 consists of 16 residues. The CDR3 region is CASSLGGLAPYDEQFF. The CDR3 DNA reads as TGTGCCAGCAGCTTGGGGGGTCTAGCACCGTACGATGAGCAGTTCTTC.

This rearrangement joins TRBV24-1 to TRBJ1-6; D perhaps matches TRBD1 (5 bases). The CDR3 runs 20 residues. V lost 5 bases and J lost 5, with 27 bases in between. Germline loops: CDR1 KGHDR, CDR2 SFDVKD. The DNA of the CDR3 is TGTGCCACCAGTGCCCGACCCGTGACAGCCCCCAGGAATAATAATTCACCCCTCCACTTT. It is translated as CATSARPVTAPRNNNSPLHF.

The chain has TRBV28 and TRBJ1-5, with D perhaps TRBD1 (5 bases). The CDR3 has 15 amino acids. Between the trimmed V and J ends, which lost 0 bases and 3 bases, there was a span of 9 bases. The V gene's germline CDR1 is MDHEN and CDR2 SYDVKM. In DNA, the CDR3 is TGTGCCAGCAGTTTATGGACAGTTCACAATCAGCCCCAGCATTTT. Encoded protein: CASSLWTVHNQPQHF.

The genes are TRBV2 and TRBJ2-7; TRBD1 is a possible D gene (6 bases). The CDR3 is 14 amino acids. Trimming removed 10 bases at V and 4 bases at J, with 20 bases between. The germline V gene encodes CDR1 SNHLY and CDR2 FYNNEI. The CDR3 region is CATSSRTVGYEQYF. The CDR3 DNA reads TGTGCCACTAGTTCAAGGACAGTCGGTTACGAGCAGTACTTC.

V and J are TRBV2 and TRBJ1-2, with unresolved D. Germline V gene sequence: CDR1 SNHLY, CDR2 FYNNEI. V was shortened by 9 bases and J by 0 bases, with 17 bases between the two germline ends. This CDR3 contains 15 residues. The CDR3: CASTNGGLPNYGYTF. In DNA form, the CDR3 reads TGTGCCAGTACCAACGGAGGTCTGCCTAACTATGGCTACACCTTC. Complete variable domain (other parts from reference TRBV2 and TRBJ1-2): EPEVTQTPSHQVTQMGQEVILRCVPISNHLYFYWYRQILGQKVEFLVSFYNNEISEKSEIFDDQFSVERPDGSNFTLKIRSTKLEDSAMYFCASTNGGLPNYGYTFGSGTRLTVV.

The rearrangement joins TRBV7-8 to TRBJ2-3; 12 bases are shared with TRBD2. The V segment lost 5 bases and the J segment 4 bases; nucleotides outside the gene matches: 13. CDR1 and CDR2 from the germline V gene are SGHVS and FQNEAQ. There are 18 residues in the CDR3. CDR3 protein: CASSMAISSGRASDTQYF. CDR3 in DNA: TGTGCCAGCAGCATGGCTATTTCTAGCGGGAGGGCCTCAGATACGCAGTATTTT.

This clone turned up a few times. V gene TRBV29-1 combines with J gene TRBJ2-7, with 7 bases fitting TRBD2. This CDR3 is 13 amino acids long. Trimming at V came to 1 base and at J to 4 bases, leaving 4 bases not matched to a gene. The germline V gene encodes CDR1 SQVTM and CDR2 ANQGSEA. CDR3 sequence (DNA): TGCAGCGTTGAAGGGGGCGGGGGTTACGAGCAGTACTTC. It specifies CSVEGGGGYEQYF.

This sequence joins TRBV28 and TRBJ2-1, with 9 bases aligning to TRBD1. The trim removed 1 base at V and 8 bases at J, leaving 6 bases unmatched. This CDR3 is built from 15 residues. In germline, CDR1 is MDHEN, CDR2 SYDVKM. The CDR3 loop reads CASSLSGTGSDEQFF. In nucleotides, the CDR3 is TGTGCCAGCAGTTTATCCGGGACAGGGAGCGATGAGCAGTTCTTC. The full variable domain, with the rest looked up from reference TRBV28 and TRBJ2-1, is DVKVTQSSRYLVKRTGEKVFLECVQDMDHENMFWYRQDPGLGLRLIYFSYDVKMKEKGDIPEGYSVSREKKERFSLILESASTNQTSMYLCASSLSGTGSDEQFFGPGTRLTVL.

V usage is TRBV7-8 and J usage is TRBJ2-5; 9 nucleotides match TRBD2. V lost 8 bases and J lost 5; bases outside the gene matches: 12. The germline V gene encodes CDR1 SGHVS and CDR2 FQNEAQ. CDR3 length: 15 amino acids. This CDR3 is CASLVLAGVWETQYF. CDR3 sequence (DNA): TGTGCCAGCCTTGTCTTAGCGGGAGTTTGGGAGACCCAGTACTTC.

This clone was seen a single time. This sequence joins TRBV18 and TRBJ1-5; 8 bases are a match to TRBD1. Per germline, CDR1 KGHSH and CDR2 LQKENI. The V and J ends lost 6 bases and 3 bases, in that order; junction bases with no gene match: 1. The CDR3 runs to 13 residues. CDR3 sequence reads: CASSRGHNQPQHF. DNA of the CDR3: TGTGCCAGCTCCAGGGGGCACAATCAGCCCCAGCATTTT.

The chain employs TRBV20-1 and TRBJ2-1; D not resolved. The V end lost 0 bases, the J end lost 12 bases, and 9 bases lay between the germline ends. This CDR3 has 11 amino acids. Germline CDR1 reads DFQATT; CDR2 reads SNEGSKA (reference sequence). In DNA form, the CDR3 reads TGCAGTGCTAGAGATCCTCTTGTGCAGTTCTTC. It specifies CSARDPLVQFF.

The CDR3 is CASSDETSGSNEQFF. For the CDR3, the DNA is TGTGCCAGCAGTGATGAGACTAGTGGCAGCAATGAGCAGTTCTTC. The rearrangement uses TRBV6-1 and TRBJ2-1; TRBD2 might be the D (6 bases). The V end lost 3 bases, the J end lost 6 bases, and 15 bases lay between the germline ends. Germline CDR1 and CDR2: MNHNS and SASEGT. The CDR3 length is 15 residues.

This chain connects TRBV6-5 to TRBJ2-4, with D tentatively TRBD1 (6 bases). Trimming removed 7 bases at V and 9 bases at J, with 19 bases between. Germline lookup yields CDR1 MNHEY and CDR2 SVGAGI. The length of the CDR3 is 14 residues. CDR3 DNA: TGTGCCAGCATTCTTCAGGTGGGGGCGGCCATTCAGTACTTC. Translating gives CASILQVGAAIQYF.

The V and J genes are TRBV5-4 and TRBJ2-5, with D possibly TRBD2 on 5 matching bases. Trimming pared 0 bases from V and 3 bases from J, leaving 15 bases between. Germline-derived CDR1 and CDR2 are SGHNT and YYREEE (reference sequence). CDR3 size: 16 residues. DNA for the CDR3: TGTGCCAGCAGCTTGGCCCGGGTCGGGAAAAAAGAGACCCAGTACTTC. This gives the protein CASSLARVGKKETQYF. The variable domain in full, with the rest retrieved from reference TRBV5-4 and TRBJ2-5, is ETGVTQSPTHLIKTRGQQVTLRCSSQSGHNTVSWYQQALGQGPQFIFQYYREEENGRGNFPPRFSGLQFPNYSSELNVNALELDDSALYLCASSLARVGKKETQYFGPGTRLLVL.